This entry features one T cell receptor (beta chain) sequence. Per germline, CDR1 DFQATT and CDR2 SNEGSKA (reference sequence). V was pared by 3 bases and J by 0 bases, with 13 bases of the junction left unmatched. The CDR3 is 18 residues long. Healthy Caucasian individuals made up all the donors. The sample belongs to a study of identical twins. TCRdb reanalysed the 5' RACE reads using MiXCR and keeps one entry per CDR3 protein. Of a few hundred thousand distinct CDR3 sequences in the sample, roughly 8% are singletons; the top ten hold over 2.5%. This sample also appeared in a second study, on yellow fever vaccine responses in identical twins.

The chain has TRBV20-1 and TRBJ2-3; 9 nucleotides match TRBD2. The sequence was collected from a woman between 18 and 29 years old in good health. Sequenced material: CD8+ T cells sorted from blood. CDR3 coding DNA: TGCAGTGCTAGGGACCCTACCGCGGGGGGGCCTAGCACAGATACGCAGTATTTT. It is translated as CSARDPTAGGPSTDTQYF.